These T cell receptor beta chains were read from a single sample in a study of T cells in localized non-small cell lung cancer. TCRdb's table, derived via immunoSEQ multiplex PCR, lists solely in-frame clones and lacks some. The table lists 1,000 or so clones, approximately 21% of them singletons, with approximately 9.9% in the top ten. This sample comprised normal lung tissue next to the tumor, obtained before any cancer treatment. The receptor source for this set is a male donor older than 55 with stage II squamous cell lung carcinoma. The CDR3 runs from the conserved cysteine through the conserved F or W. The D gene is left open where the match is weak. For some rows the clone size is stated as once, few or many, or as a class when expanded; others skip it.

clone size,CDR3 length,V gene,J gene,D gene,CDR3 protein,CDR3 DNA
medium-sized,13,TRBV6-8,TRBJ2-5,.,CASSYSGLETQYF,TGTGCCAGCAGTTACTCTGGGTTGGAGACCCAGTACTTC
.,13,TRBV29-1,TRBJ2-5,.,CSVLISGQETQYF,TGCAGCGTTCTAATTAGCGGTCAAGAGACCCAGTACTTC
medium-sized,17,TRBV6-8,TRBJ2-5,.,CAISLKYGGGRRETQYF,TGTGCCATCAGTTTAAAGTACGGGGGCGGCCGTCGGGAGACCCAGTACTTC
medium-sized,15,TRBV6-8,TRBJ1-2,TRBD1,CASRDTGTAYYGYTF,TGTGCCAGCAGGGATACCGGGACAGCTTATTATGGCTACACCTTC
.,15,TRBV19,TRBJ2-7,TRBD2,CASSTGLAGGGEQYF,TGTGCCAGTAGTACGGGACTAGCGGGAGGAGGGGAGCAGTACTTC
few,15,TRBV18,TRBJ2-7,TRBD1,CASSPTDRGTYEQYF,TGTGCCAGCTCACCTACTGACAGGGGAACCTACGAGCAGTACTTC
.,14,TRBV4-1,TRBJ1-5,.,CASSRPDTNQPQHF,TGCGCCAGCAGCCGCCCGGACACTAATCAGCCCCAGCATTTT
few,13,TRBV28,TRBJ1-2,TRBD1,CASIPGGRGGYTF,TGTGCCAGCATCCCAGGGGGTAGAGGTGGCTACACCTTC
few,14,TRBV6-8,TRBJ1-1,TRBD1,CASSRTGGVTEAFF,TGTGCCAGCAGCCGGACAGGAGGTGTGACTGAAGCTTTCTTT
.,12,TRBV6-8,TRBJ2-7,TRBD2,CAAGTILNEQYF,TGTGCCGCCGGGACTATACTTAACGAGCAGTACTTC
medium-sized,14,TRBV6-8,TRBJ1-5,.,CASIGGFGNQPQHF,TGTGCCAGCATCGGGGGTTTCGGCAATCAGCCCCAGCATTTT
few,12,TRBV6-8,TRBJ2-7,.,CASSRQYYEQYF,TGTGCCAGCAGTCGACAGTACTACGAGCAGTACTTC
.,14,TRBV11-3,TRBJ2-1,.,CASSTGLAYNEQFF,TGTGCCAGCAGCACGGGACTGGCTTACAATGAGCAGTTCTTC